Sequencing of this T cell receptor (beta chain) was carried out in a study of technical replicates of blood from a few donors. This CDR3 spans 16 amino acids. Germline V lookup: CDR1 LGHNT, CDR2 FRNRAP. The V gene end was trimmed by 4 bases and the J gene end by 3 bases; junction bases not matched to a gene: 8. The method was immunoSEQ multiplex PCR; TCRdb's version includes in-frame clones alone and lacks a portion of them. The table lists under 85,000 clones, 95% to 98% of them singletons. The rearrangement links TRBV12-5 to TRBJ1-5; 8 nucleotides line up with TRBD1. The receptor was isolated from a human donor in good health. Sequencing was performed on T cells isolated from PBMCs. DNA for the CDR3: TGTGCTAGTGGTTCGGCCGGACAGGGACCCAATCAGCCCCAGCATTTT. Its protein is CASGSAGQGPNQPQHF.